The rows below give T cell receptor beta chains drawn from one sample of a study of a mutant IDH1 vaccine in newly diagnosed glioma. Their antigens remain unidentified. The table came from immunoSEQ multiplex PCR; TCRdb's copy has only in-frame clones and leaves some out. The sample records around 32,000 clones, just under 80% being singletons. This sample comprised PBMCs, obtained from a glioma patient whose treatment included an IDH1 peptide vaccine. These receptors were obtained from a man between 40 and 49 years old with glioma. Some clones in this sample may be carry-over from other donors' samples. Each CDR3 is given with its conserved first and last residue. The D gene is left open where the match is weak. Clone size is stated in some rows and not others, as once, few, many or a class when expanded.

14	TRBV2	NA	TRBJ2-4	NA	CASRDGQLSYIQYF	TGTGCCAGCAGGGATGGACAGCTTAGCTACATTCAGTACTTC
12	TRBV29-1	few	TRBJ1-2	NA	CSVEVSGYGYTF	TGCAGCGTCGAGGTGTCAGGCTATGGCTACACCTTC
13	TRBV11-3	NA	TRBJ2-5	NA	CASSLGTTETQYF	TGTGCCAGCAGCTTGGGGACGACAGAGACCCAGTACTTC
15	TRBV11-2	NA	TRBJ1-4	NA	CASSLVAGLKEKLFF	TGTGCCAGCAGCTTAGTGGCAGGGTTGAAGGAAAAACTGTTTTTT
15	TRBV5-4	NA	TRBJ1-4	NA	CASSSLRGANEKLFF	TGTGCCAGCAGCTCGCTTCGGGGAGCTAATGAAAAACTGTTTTTT
15	TRBV18	NA	TRBJ1-2	NA	CASSPVLPRAGGYTF	TGTGCCAGCTCACCAGTTCTACCCAGGGCTGGTGGCTACACCTTC
16	TRBV29-1	NA	TRBJ1-2	NA	CSVEAGSMGRGYGYTF	TGCAGCGTTGAAGCGGGATCAATGGGACGCGGCTATGGCTACACCTTC
17	TRBV15	once	TRBJ2-3	TRBD2	CATSRGSGGTSTDTQYF	TGTGCCACCAGCAGAGGAAGCGGGGGGACTAGCACAGATACGCAGTATTTT
14	TRBV10-3	NA	TRBJ1-2	NA	CAIRDGTVNYGYTF	TGTGCCATCAGGGATGGGACTGTTAACTATGGCTACACCTTC
13	TRBV6-5	NA	TRBJ2-7	NA	CASSYTRDDEQYF	TGTGCCAGCAGTTACACCCGGGACGACGAGCAGTACTTC
16	TRBV10-3	NA	TRBJ2-1	NA	CAISDYSAKSRNEQFF	TGTGCCATCAGTGATTACTCGGCTAAGTCCCGCAATGAGCAGTTCTTC
14	TRBV25-1	NA	TRBJ1-5	NA	CASSPNRANQPQHF	TGTGCCAGCAGCCCAAACAGGGCCAATCAGCCCCAGCATTTT
16	TRBV27	NA	TRBJ2-7	TRBD2	CASSWTSGGALSEQYF	TGTGCCAGCAGCTGGACTAGCGGGGGGGCCTTGAGTGAGCAGTACTTC
15	TRBV4-1	NA	TRBJ1-2	TRBD1	CASSQDRQGRSGYTF	TGCGCCAGCAGCCAAGATCGACAGGGGAGGAGCGGCTACACCTTC
13	TRBV2	few	TRBJ1-1	TRBD1	CASNRDRGTEAFF	TGTGCCAGCAACCGGGACAGGGGCACTGAAGCTTTCTTT
14	TRBV4-1	medium-sized	TRBJ1-1	TRBD1	CASSRGGSDTEAFF	TGCGCCAGCAGCCGAGGGGGCTCGGACACTGAAGCTTTCTTT
11	TRBV27	NA	TRBJ1-2	NA	CASSSGIGYTF	TGTGCCAGCAGTTCAGGGATAGGCTACACCTTC
15	TRBV2	NA	TRBJ1-4	TRBD1	CASRLRQGRGEKLFF	TGTGCCAGCAGGCTTAGACAGGGGCGAGGAGAAAAACTGTTTTTT
20	TRBV12-2	NA	TRBJ2-3	NA	CASRARRTSGDSRSTDTQYF	TGTGCAAGTCGCGCACGCCGGACTAGCGGAGATTCAAGGAGCACAGATACGCAGTATTTT
16	TRBV10-3	NA	TRBJ2-1	NA	CAISEKAGDSYNEQFF	TGTGCCATCAGTGAAAAAGCGGGCGACTCCTACAATGAGCAGTTCTTC
14	TRBV5-6	NA	TRBJ1-2	TRBD1	CASSFRGTVRGYTF	TGTGCCAGCAGCTTCAGGGGGACGGTGAGGGGCTACACCTTC
15	TRBV7-2	NA	TRBJ2-5	TRBD2	CASSSVRGVQETQYF	TGTGCCAGCAGCTCCGTGCGGGGGGTCCAAGAGACCCAGTACTTC
18	TRBV7-8	NA	TRBJ2-7	TRBD2	CASSPGGTSGGSSYEQYF	TGTGCCAGCAGCCCTGGGGGCACTAGCGGGGGAAGCTCCTACGAGCAGTACTTC
15	TRBV11-2	few	TRBJ1-1	TRBD1	CASSLYRGTDTEAFF	TGTGCCAGCAGCCTCTACAGGGGGACGGACACTGAAGCTTTCTTT
18	TRBV5-1	few	TRBJ2-3	TRBD2	CASSLGPSGGSGTDTQYF	TGCGCCAGCAGCTTGGGTCCTAGCGGGGGGTCGGGCACAGATACGCAGTATTTT
16	TRBV7-2	NA	TRBJ2-3	NA	CASSPPGGAPTDTQYF	TGTGCCAGCAGCCCCCCGGGTGGGGCCCCCACAGATACGCAGTATTTT
16	TRBV6-6	once	TRBJ2-1	TRBD2	CASSYWTSGGYNEQFF	TGTGCCAGCAGTTATTGGACTAGCGGGGGCTACAATGAGCAGTTCTTC
16	TRBV10-3	NA	TRBJ1-2	TRBD1	CAIALLPGQGLYGYTF	TGTGCCATCGCGTTACTACCGGGACAGGGCCTTTATGGCTACACCTTC
16	TRBV28	NA	TRBJ1-2	NA	CASSPVSGGQDYGYTF	TGTGCCAGCAGTCCAGTATCGGGGGGGCAGGACTATGGCTACACCTTC
14	TRBV5-1	NA	TRBJ2-5	NA	CASSSREAKETQYF	TGCGCCAGCAGCTCGAGGGAGGCTAAAGAGACCCAGTACTTC
14	TRBV9	NA	TRBJ1-6	NA	CASSVEGNNSPLHF	TGTGCCAGCAGCGTAGAGGGTAATAATTCACCCCTCCACTTT
16	TRBV18	NA	TRBJ1-2	TRBD1	CASSLETGAVNYGYTF	TGTGCCAGCTCACTGGAGACAGGGGCTGTCAACTATGGCTACACCTTC
15	TRBV29-1	few	TRBJ2-2	NA	CSVPPPEGGTGELFF	TGCAGCGTTCCCCCACCGGAGGGTGGCACCGGGGAGCTGTTTTTT
15	TRBV4-1	NA	TRBJ2-7	TRBD1	CASSSGQGAFGEQYF	TGCGCCAGCAGCTCAGGACAGGGGGCGTTTGGCGAGCAGTACTTC
15	TRBV5-4	NA	TRBJ1-1	TRBD1	CASSPRTGLNTEAFF	TGTGCCAGCAGCCCTCGGACAGGGCTGAACACTGAAGCTTTCTTT
15	TRBV7-2	NA	TRBJ1-4	NA	CASSTPGRGNEKLFF	TGTGCCAGCAGCACCCCGGGGAGGGGGAATGAAAAACTGTTTTTT
13	TRBV19	NA	TRBJ1-1	TRBD1	CASSISEGGEAFF	TGTGCCAGTAGTATCTCGGAAGGGGGCGAAGCTTTCTTT
14	TRBV5-1	NA	TRBJ2-5	NA	CASHSTMGLETQYF	TGCGCCAGCCATTCCACAATGGGACTAGAGACCCAGTACTTC
16	TRBV7-8	NA	TRBJ1-1	NA	CASSYNIQGLRTEAFF	TGTGCCAGCAGCTATAATATCCAGGGTTTGAGGACTGAAGCTTTCTTT
15	TRBV7-2	NA	TRBJ2-7	NA	CASSLGGPATHEQYF	TGTGCCAGCAGCTTAGGAGGCCCGGCAACCCACGAGCAGTACTTC
14	TRBV15	NA	TRBJ1-1	NA	CATQLGIMNTEAFF	TGTGCCACCCAACTGGGGATCATGAACACTGAAGCTTTCTTT
14	TRBV28	NA	TRBJ1-1	NA	CASSLLKVNTEAFF	TGTGCCAGCAGTTTACTCAAGGTGAACACTGAAGCTTTCTTT
15	TRBV4-3	few	TRBJ2-1	TRBD2	CASSQWGGGANEQFF	TGCGCCAGCAGCCAATGGGGCGGGGGGGCAAATGAGCAGTTCTTC
15	TRBV6-6	NA	TRBJ1-5	NA	CASSYLAEGNQPQHF	TGTGCCAGCAGTTACCTCGCCGAGGGCAATCAGCCCCAGCATTTT
12	TRBV2	NA	TRBJ2-4	TRBD1	CASSEPDRGADF	TGTGCCAGCAGTGAACCCGACAGGGGAGCGGACTTC
18	TRBV10-2	NA	TRBJ2-4	NA	CASSESGLFLGAKNIQYF	TGCGCCAGCAGTGAGTCGGGACTCTTCCTGGGGGCCAAAAACATTCAGTACTTC
12	TRBV4-3	NA	TRBJ1-4	NA	CASSQWGKKLFF	TGCGCCAGCAGCCAATGGGGGAAAAAACTGTTTTTT
16	TRBV6-1	NA	TRBJ1-2	NA	CASSEARARGGYGYTF	TGTGCCAGCAGTGAAGCGAGAGCGCGGGGAGGCTATGGCTACACCTTC
16	TRBV7-2	NA	TRBJ1-5	NA	CASSLASGFINQPQHF	TGTGCCAGCAGCTTAGCGTCCGGTTTTATCAATCAGCCCCAGCATTTT
15	TRBV7-9	once	TRBJ1-3	NA	CASSSDRGNGNTIYF	TGTGCCAGCAGCTCAGATAGGGGAAATGGAAACACCATATATTTT
14	TRBV7-6	NA	TRBJ1-2	TRBD1	CASSLAPQGDGYTF	TGTGCCAGCAGCTTAGCCCCACAGGGGGATGGCTACACCTTC
13	TRBV7-9	NA	TRBJ1-1	NA	CASSFLVNTEAFF	TGTGCCAGCAGCTTCTTAGTGAACACTGAAGCTTTCTTT
12	TRBV4-1	NA	TRBJ1-6	NA	CASSQRNSPLHF	TGCGCCAGCAGCCAGCGGAATTCACCCCTCCACTTT
14	TRBV2	once	TRBJ2-2	TRBD1	CASDRGLDTGELFF	TGTGCCAGTGACAGGGGGCTGGACACCGGGGAGCTGTTTTTT
16	TRBV4-1	NA	TRBJ2-5	NA	CASSQDGRGAQETQYF	TGCGCCAGCAGCCAAGATGGGAGGGGGGCTCAAGAGACCCAGTACTTC
13	TRBV7-9	NA	TRBJ2-7	NA	CASSRGVPGTEYF	TGTGCCAGCAGCCGCGGGGTCCCAGGGACGGAGTACTTC
18	TRBV6-1	NA	TRBJ2-6	TRBD2	CASSEYPGGEGGANVLTF	TGTGCCAGCAGTGAATATCCGGGTGGGGAGGGGGGGGCCAACGTCCTGACTTTC
15	TRBV7-8	NA	TRBJ1-3	TRBD1	CASSLSAGGGNTIYF	TGTGCCAGCAGCTTAAGCGCAGGGGGTGGAAACACCATATATTTT
15	TRBV7-9	NA	TRBJ1-2	TRBD1	CASSNLGDREDGYTF	TGTGCCAGCAGCAACCTTGGGGACAGAGAAGATGGCTACACCTTC
15	TRBV6-6	NA	TRBJ1-5	TRBD1	CASSWDRLSNQPQHF	TGTGCCAGCAGTTGGGACAGGTTGAGCAATCAGCCCCAGCATTTT